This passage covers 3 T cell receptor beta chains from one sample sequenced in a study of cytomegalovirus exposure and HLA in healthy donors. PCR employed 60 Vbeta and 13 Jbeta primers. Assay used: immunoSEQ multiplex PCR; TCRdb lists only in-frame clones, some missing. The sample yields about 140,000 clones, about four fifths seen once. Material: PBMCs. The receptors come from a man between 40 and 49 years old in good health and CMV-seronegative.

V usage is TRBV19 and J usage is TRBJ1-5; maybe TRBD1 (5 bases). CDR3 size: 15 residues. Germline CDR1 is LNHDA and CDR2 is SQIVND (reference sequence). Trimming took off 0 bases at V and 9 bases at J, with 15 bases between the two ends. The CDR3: CASSIDSGSRGPQHF. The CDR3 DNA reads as TGTGCCAGTAGTATAGATAGCGGGTCTAGGGGGCCCCAGCATTTT. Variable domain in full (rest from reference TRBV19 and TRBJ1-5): DGGITQSPKYLFRKEGQNVTLSCEQNLNHDAMYWYRQDPGQGLRLIYYSQIVNDFQKGDIAEGYSVSREKKESFPLTVTSAQKNPTAFYLCASSIDSGSRGPQHFGDGTRLSIL.

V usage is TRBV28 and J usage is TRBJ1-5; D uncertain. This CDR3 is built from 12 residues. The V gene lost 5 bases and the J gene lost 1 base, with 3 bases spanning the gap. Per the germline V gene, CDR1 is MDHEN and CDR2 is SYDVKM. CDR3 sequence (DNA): TGTGCCAGCAGTGAGAGCAATCAGCCCCAGCATTTT. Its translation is CASSESNQPQHF.

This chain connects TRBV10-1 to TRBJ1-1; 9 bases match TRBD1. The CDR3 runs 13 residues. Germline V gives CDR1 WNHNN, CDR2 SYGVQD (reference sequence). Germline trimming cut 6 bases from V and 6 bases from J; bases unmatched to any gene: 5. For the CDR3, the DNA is TGCGCCAGCAGACCTGACAGGGGGGCTGAAGCTTTCTTT. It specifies CASRPDRGAEAFF.